This T cell receptor beta chain was captured in a study of multiple sclerosis patients with progressive multifocal leukoencephalopathy. Study results and limitations: Whether JC virus or general immunocompromise explains the findings remained unclear.

The germline V gene has CDR1 MDHEN and CDR2 SYDVKM. The CDR3 sequence is 14 residues long. Trimming shortened V by 5 bases and J by 3 bases, and 14 bases separated the two germline ends. Using immunoSEQ multiplex PCR, the repertoire was profiled, and TCRdb retains in-frame clones only, with some absent. The table includes around 25,000 clones, 75% to 95% detected once. Remarks on this clone: Its antigen is not known.

The time point was: approximately 11 months of natalizumab therapy. Multiple sclerosis patients on natalizumab who never developed PML served as longitudinally sampled controls. T1 marks 6 months and T2 marks 12 months of natalizumab therapy. V and J are TRBV28 and TRBJ2-7, with a tentative D call TRBD1 (5 bases). The receptor's source is a man aged 30 to 39 with multiple sclerosis. Sequencing used PBMCs, obtained from a patient treated with natalizumab. CDR3 nucleotides: TGTGCCAGCAGTACCCCGTCAGGGATCTACGAGCAGTACTTC. It is translated as CASSTPSGIYEQYF.